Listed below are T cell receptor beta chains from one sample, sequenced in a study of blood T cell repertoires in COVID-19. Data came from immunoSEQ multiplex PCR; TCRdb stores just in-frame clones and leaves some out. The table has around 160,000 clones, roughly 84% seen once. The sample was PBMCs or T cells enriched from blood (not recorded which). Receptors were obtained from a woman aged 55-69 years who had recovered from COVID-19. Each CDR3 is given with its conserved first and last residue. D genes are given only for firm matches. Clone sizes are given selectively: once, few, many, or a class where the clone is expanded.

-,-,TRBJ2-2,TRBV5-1,CASSPPVGTGELFF,TGCGCCAGCAGCCCGCCAGTTGGTACCGGGGAGCTGTTTTTT
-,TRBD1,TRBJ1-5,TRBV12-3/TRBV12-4,CASRTGTQPQHF,TGTGCCTCCCGGACAGGGACCCAGCCCCAGCATTTT
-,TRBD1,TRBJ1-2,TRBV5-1,CASSLTTGGGGGYTF,TGCGCCAGCAGCCTCACCACAGGGGGAGGAGGAGGCTACACCTTC
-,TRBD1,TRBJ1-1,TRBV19,CASSFNRGPAFF,TGTGCCAGTAGTTTCAACAGGGGGCCTGCTTTCTTT
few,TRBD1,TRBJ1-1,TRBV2,CASSRTGGAGTEAFF,TGTGCCAGCAGTAGGACAGGGGGCGCGGGAACTGAAGCTTTCTTT
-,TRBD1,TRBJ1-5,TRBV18,CASSLQGWNQPQHF,TGTGCCAGCTCTCTACAGGGGTGGAATCAGCCCCAGCATTTT
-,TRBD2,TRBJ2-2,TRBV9,CASSVSGTGELFF,TGTGCCAGCAGCGTTAGCGGGACCGGGGAGCTGTTTTTT
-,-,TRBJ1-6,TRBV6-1,CASSEAQVRISPLHF,TGTGCCAGCAGTGAAGCGCAGGTTAGGATTTCACCCCTCCACTTT
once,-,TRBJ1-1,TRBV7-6,CASSSGLMNTEAFF,TGTGCCAGCAGCTCAGGGCTGATGAACACTGAAGCTTTCTTT
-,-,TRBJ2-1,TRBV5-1,CASSADYYNEQFF,TGCGCCAGCAGCGCAGACTACTACAATGAGCAGTTCTTC
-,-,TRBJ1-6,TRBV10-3,CAISDRDGSPLHF,TGTGCCATCAGTGACAGGGATGGTTCACCCCTCCACTTT
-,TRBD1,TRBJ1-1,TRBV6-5,CASSYGTGGNTEAFF,TGTGCCAGCAGTTATGGGACAGGGGGGAACACTGAAGCTTTCTTT
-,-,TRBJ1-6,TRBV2,CASRQANSPLHF,TGTGCCAGCAGGCAGGCCAATTCACCCCTCCACTTT
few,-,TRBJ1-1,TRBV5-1,CASSLGEFAEAFF,TGCGCCAGCAGCTTGGGGGAGTTCGCTGAAGCTTTCTTT
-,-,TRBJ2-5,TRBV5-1,CASSRYGGGEETQYF,TGCGCCAGCAGCCGTTACGGGGGAGGCGAAGAGACCCAGTACTTC
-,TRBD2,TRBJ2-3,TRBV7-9,CASRPGTSGGASTDTQYF,TGTGCCAGCAGGCCTGGGACTAGCGGGGGGGCTTCCACAGATACGCAGTATTTT
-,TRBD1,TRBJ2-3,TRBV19,CASRRDRGTDTQYF,TGTGCCAGTAGGAGGGACAGGGGCACAGATACGCAGTATTTT
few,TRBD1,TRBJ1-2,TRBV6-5,CASRIGQGNGYTF,TGTGCCAGCAGAATTGGACAGGGAAATGGCTACACCTTC
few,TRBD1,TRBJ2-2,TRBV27,CASSLFGTGGTGELFF,TGTGCCAGCAGTTTGTTCGGGACAGGGGGCACCGGGGAGCTGTTTTTT
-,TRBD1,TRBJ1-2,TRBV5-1,CASSLAQGRYYGYTF,TGCGCCAGCAGCTTGGCACAGGGGAGGTACTATGGCTACACCTTC
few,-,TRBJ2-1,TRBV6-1,CASSDVDTYNEQFF,TGTGCCAGCAGTGATGTGGACACATACAATGAGCAGTTCTTC
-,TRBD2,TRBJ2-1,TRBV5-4,CASSLSAGAYTNEQFF,TGTGCCAGCAGCTTGTCAGCGGGGGCCTACACCAATGAGCAGTTCTTC
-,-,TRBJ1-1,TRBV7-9,CASSPGQILNTEAFF,TGTGCCAGCAGCCCCGGACAGATCTTGAACACTGAAGCTTTCTTT
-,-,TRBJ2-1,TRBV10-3,CAIAGRMDEQFF,TGTGCCATCGCCGGCAGGATGGATGAGCAGTTCTTC
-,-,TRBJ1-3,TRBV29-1,CSVDGQSGSGNTIYF,TGCAGCGTTGACGGACAGTCCGGCTCTGGAAACACCATATATTTT
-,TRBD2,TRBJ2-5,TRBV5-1,CASSLVGLAGETQYF,TGCGCCAGCAGCTTGGTAGGGCTAGCGGGAGAGACCCAGTACTTC
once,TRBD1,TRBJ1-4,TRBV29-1,CSVEDFGPGGEKLFF,TGCAGCGTTGAAGATTTTGGGCCAGGGGGTGAAAAACTGTTTTTT
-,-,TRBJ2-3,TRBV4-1,CASSKGIRELSTDTQYF,TGCGCCAGCAGCAAGGGAATACGGGAGCTGAGCACAGATACGCAGTATTTT
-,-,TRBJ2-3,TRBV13,CASSLEAADTQYF,TGTGCCAGCAGCTTAGAGGCGGCAGATACGCAGTATTTT